This T cell receptor beta chain was captured in a study of blood T cell repertoires in COVID-19. Study information: Samples of COVID-19 (acute and convalescent) were obtained from the United States, Italy and Spain. From T cells, B-cell-depleted T cells, or PBMCs came the material, which was cDNA or gDNA.

Authors' methods: Reference gene primers were amplified, and this amplification served to estimate nucleated cell counts. Data came from immunoSEQ multiplex PCR; TCRdb stores just in-frame clones and leaves some out. Clonal size and the V and J genes are those of that table, whereas D and trimming came from the DNA. The sample holds under 250,000 clones, approximately 90% seen once. Germline V gene sequence: CDR1 SGHTA, CDR2 FQGTGA. The CDR3 loop spans 14 amino acids. V gave up 2 bases and J gave up 7 bases; unmatched junction bases: 2. Cohorts were assigned according to the clinical history that participants reported.

The V call is TRBV7-3, the J call TRBJ1-4; 9 bases fit TRBD1. The specimen was PBMCs or T cells enriched from blood (not recorded which). This sequence was found in a woman aged 18 to 35 in a cohort exposed to, infected with or recovered from COVID-19 (not recorded which). In nucleotides, the CDR3 is TGTGCCAGCAGCTTACGGGACAGGGTTGAAAAACTGTTTTTT. It yields the protein CASSLRDRVEKLFF. The full variable domain, rest sourced from reference TRBV7-3 and TRBJ1-4, is GAGVSQTPSNKVTEKGKYVELRCDPISGHTALYWYRQSLGQGPEFLIYFQGTGAADDSGLPNDRFFAVRPEGSVSTLKIQRTERGDSAVYLCASSLRDRVEKLFFGSGTQLSVL.